This TCR beta chain was observed in a study of T cells in pancreatic ductal adenocarcinoma. No neoadjuvant therapy was given to the selected pancreatic ductal adenocarcinoma patients before their surgery. The CDR3 totals 15 residues. V lost 4 bases to trimming and J lost 3 bases, with 14 bases between them. Germline CDR1 and CDR2: MGHRA and YSYEKL. Data came from immunoSEQ multiplex PCR; TCRdb stores just in-frame clones and leaves some out. Among about 98,000 clones, about 95% were seen once, and the ten largest hold 2.5% to 3.5%. This chain connects TRBV4-1 to TRBJ2-3; weak D call: TRBD2 (8 bases). This receptor was taken from a human donor with pancreatic ductal adenocarcinoma. Sequenced: PBMCs. CDR3: CASSLREGATDTQYF. In DNA form, the CDR3 reads TGCGCCAGCAGCCTCCGGGAGGGGGCAACAGATACGCAGTATTTT.